This T cell receptor (beta chain) was documented in a study of read filtering for tumor transcriptome and immune sequencing. Study in general: Transcriptome libraries were built from DNase-treated RNA. Study outcomes and limitations: Even smaller IR-seq throughput identified most shared clonotypes.

From approximately 400 ng of RNA, a library with molecular barcoded alpha/delta and beta/gamma adaptors was made. TCRdb re-called the reads with MiXCR, one entry per CDR3 protein. Of some 130,000 distinct CDR3 sequences in the sample, about an eighth were seen once. This clonotype showed up many times. Its antigen remains unidentified. The receptor was derived from a donor at least 40 years old with multiple myeloma. The sequenced sample consisted of a population of CD138-negative cells sorted from bone marrow.

The CDR3 here is CASSSGLAGALAEQYF. Here the CDR3 DNA reads TGTGCCAGCAGCTCGGGACTAGCGGGAGCGTTGGCCGAGCAGTACTTC. The V gene is TRBV6-2 or TRBV6-3, the J gene TRBJ2-7; TRBD2 matches at 14 bases. CDR3 length equals 16 residues. The V and J ends lost 6 bases and 6 bases, in that order; junction bases with no gene match: 10. CDR1 MNHEY and CDR2 SVGEGT come from the germline V gene.